This TCR beta chain is drawn from a study of human T cells and chemical hapten exposure (dated by TCRdb to the early 2020s). About the study as a whole: For sensitization, 2% DPC in acetone was applied to an approximately 2 cm by approximately 2 cm area of upper inner arm skin. Throughout the study period of about 25 weeks, patients also received therapeutic DPC doses to the scalp every week. Patch tests used Finn chambers with 0.01% DPC on the upper back, scored after 6 days by International Contact Dermatitis Research Group standards. The mostly female patient cohort included alopecia areata with under or over 50% scalp involvement, alopecia totalis and alopecia universalis. Libraries were pooled for sequencing, and per-sample TCR yields varied mainly because of small differences in library volumes within the pool. In alopecia patients, the study followed how the peripheral blood TCR repertoire changed in vivo over primary and secondary sensitization to diphenylcyclopropenone (DPC), a hapten. Patient blood was sampled pre-sensitization (week 0) and at 2, 6 and about 24 weeks after DPC sensitization. Blood for TCR sequencing was provided by twenty-nine alopecia patients at one to four time points (pre-sensitization, 2, 6 and 24 weeks).

This clonotype has a count of ten or more. Its antigen remains unidentified. Qualities for individual bases were not recorded, and no much larger clone is one base off. Results the study describes overall, beyond this receptor: DPC sensitization did not change how many TCRs were above 1 in 1000 frequency, and no evidence was found of alterations in global repertoire structure. Significantly more large CDR3 similarity clusters were formed by expanded TCRs than by pre-sensitization or healthy control sets, consistent with antigen-driven responses. Patch test score correlated positively with the number of PT1 expanded TCRs, reaching significance at thresholds 8, 16 and 32 but not at 4. After repeated subsampling, the strength of the expansion versus patch-test correlation and the threshold at which it became significant changed. Because all patients had alopecia, a presumed autoimmune disease, the immune response of the patients might differ from that of healthy individuals.

The time point label for this specimen denotes: patch test 2, 6 weeks after DPC sensitization. Sample treatment or condition, as interpreted from the label and publication: therapeutic diphenylcyclopropenone sensitization with weekly scalp DPC. At every patch-test visit, the blood draw took place before the patch test was put on. Eligible patients were aged 18 to 70, diagnosed with alopecia, deemed suitable for DPC therapy, and excluded if pregnant. Total RNA was extracted from unfractionated whole blood that had been collected in Tempus Blood RNA tubes. The method was RACE. The instrument given in TCRdb is NextSeq 500. During library preparation, unique molecular identifiers were attached to individual cDNA molecules so that TCRs could be counted quantitatively and reproducibly. From each blood RNA sample, both TCR alpha and TCR beta chains were sequenced. As for the original processing: The median number of TCRs per sample was approximately 98,000, ranging from about 20,000 to 750,000. V, J and CDR3 annotation of the TCR reads was performed with the Decombinator software suite. For PS versus PT1 abundance plots, all samples were subsampled to the same number of TCRs (28,000). Expanded TCRs were defined as absent before sensitization and observed at least eight times at the 2-week time point. TCRdb reran the public reads through fastp at Q25 and MiXCR, keeping productive beta chains. Each CDR3 protein appears once, grouped with its most common genes and DNA. The V and J calls were not made by the authors but by TCRdb's processing. The sample records 96,000 or so distinct CDR3 sequences, approximately 8.6% of which are singletons. 2% to 2.5% of the sample is taken by the ten largest.

The V and J ends are trimmed by 0 bases and 3 bases, leaving 12 bases between them. The germline V gene (reference sequence) sets CDR1 to LNHNV and CDR2 to YYDKDF. The CDR3 goes from the cysteine to the phenylalanine over 16 residues. Only CDR3 DNA remains: 48 bases, in frame from the first base. The clonotype was recovered from a woman aged 40-49 years with alopecia areata. Some clones in this sample may be carry-over from other donors' samples. Here the sequenced sample was whole blood, taken in connection with sensitization to the hapten diphenylcyclopropenone (DPC). The sequence joins TRBV15 to TRBJ1-5; no D gene can be assigned with confidence. CDR3 reads: CATSREGGLPNQPQHF. The sequence in DNA is TGTGCCACCAGCAGAGAGGGCGGGTTGCCCAATCAGCCCCAGCATTTT.